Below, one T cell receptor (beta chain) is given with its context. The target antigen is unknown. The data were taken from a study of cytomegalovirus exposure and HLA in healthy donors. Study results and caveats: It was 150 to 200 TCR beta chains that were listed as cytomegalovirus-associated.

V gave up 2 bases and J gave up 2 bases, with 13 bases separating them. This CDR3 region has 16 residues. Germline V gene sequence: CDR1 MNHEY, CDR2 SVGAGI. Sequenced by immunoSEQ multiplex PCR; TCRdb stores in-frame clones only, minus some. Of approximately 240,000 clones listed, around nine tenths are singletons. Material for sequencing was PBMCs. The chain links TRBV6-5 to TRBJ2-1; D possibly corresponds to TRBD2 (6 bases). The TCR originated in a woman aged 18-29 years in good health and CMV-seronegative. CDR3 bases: TGTGCCAGCAGTTACGGAGGGGACGGGACCTACAATGAGCAGTTCTTC. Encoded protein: CASSYGGDGTYNEQFF.